This T cell receptor (beta chain) was captured by sequencing in a study of CD8 T cells in ankylosing spondylitis (dated by TCRdb to about 2017). Study-level background: The study profiled T cell receptor beta repertoires in healthy donors and ankylosing spondylitis patients to find disease-linked TCR variants. The whole study cohort included 90 to 120 healthy donors and around 24 ankylosing spondylitis patients. Samples of peripheral blood were taken, and for ankylosing spondylitis patients, synovial fluid was collected as well. The investigation overall reported the following: According to the report, matched synovial fluid samples from ankylosing spondylitis patients were significantly enriched for the disease-linked clones. Blood from ankylosing spondylitis patients appeared to be characterized by a TCR beta motif made up of several highly homologous amino acid variants. Some motif variants were previously reported in synovial fluid and blood of reactive arthritis patients, suggesting common disease-initiation mechanisms. A CD8+ phenotype was shown by the disease-linked clones, which were found at relatively low frequencies in peripheral blood.

Sequencer: Illumina HiSeq 2500. TCR beta libraries were prepared by quantitative 5'-RACE with molecular barcodes. The authors processed their data as follows. A new computational method based on a probabilistic model of VDJ rearrangement was used to identify disease-linked TCR variants. Using fastp trimming at Q25 and MiXCR clonotype assembly, TCRdb reanalyzed the public sequencing data and kept in-frame beta chains. Rows are combined by CDR3 protein, so each entry shows the most common genes and DNA. TCRdb's processing, not the study's, gives the V and J calls here. A total of about 200,000 distinct CDR3 sequences appear in this sample, about 13% of them only once. Approximately 15% of the sample lies in the top ten. This clonotype came up many times. The antigen this receptor binds is unknown. No much larger clone exists at a distance of one base, and base qualities are not known. The germline V end is reduced by 3 bases and the J end by 7 bases; junction bases left unmatched: 12. Via the germline V gene (reference sequence), CDR1 is LGHDT and CDR2 YNNKEL. The CDR3 sequence holds 17 residues, the cysteine and phenylalanine included. The read is trimmed to its CDR3 DNA, 51 bases read in frame from base 1.

This clonotype was obtained from a male donor with ankylosing spondylitis or in good health (not recorded which). Sequencing was performed on blood, either unsorted or a sorted T cell fraction (not recorded which). The chain is assembled from TRBV3-1 and TRBJ2-1, with TRBD2 identical over 10 junction bases. CDR3 region: CASSQVAGGPWVNEQFF. The base sequence is TGTGCCAGCAGCCAGGTAGCGGGAGGCCCCTGGGTAAATGAGCAGTTCTTC.